A single T cell receptor (beta chain) is shown here with its context. These data originate in a study of blood T cell repertoires in COVID-19. For the study at large: The analysed material was cDNA or gDNA that came from T cells, B-cell-depleted T cells, or PBMCs.

CDR1 and CDR2 from the germline V gene are SGHTA and FQGNSA. The CDR3 extends over 14 amino acids. The V and J ends lost 5 bases and 5 bases respectively, with 10 bases between them. Participants came from fewer than 25 US areas, aged roughly 18 to 89 years. Two consecutive negative NP/OP PCR tests, clearance, or resolved symptoms defined Cohort 3 recovery. The repertoire was sequenced with immunoSEQ multiplex PCR; TCRdb's copy has only in-frame clones and lacks some. Of over 250,000 clones listed, around 90% are singletons. The sequence derives from a woman in her twenties or thirties who had recovered from COVID-19. V is TRBV7-2 and J is TRBJ1-6; tentatively, D is TRBD1 (5 bases). The sample consisted of PBMCs or T cells enriched from blood (not recorded which). The DNA for the CDR3 is TGTGCCAGCAGCCGTACAGGAGATAATTCACCCCTCCACTTT. Residues: CASSRTGDNSPLHF.